This T cell receptor (beta chain) was recovered during a study of T cell responses to AZD1222 COVID-19 vaccine. The CDR3 consists of 14 residues. Trimming at V came to 6 bases and at J to 6 bases, leaving 8 bases not matched to a gene. Per germline, CDR1 MNHEY and CDR2 SVGAGI. Generated by immunoSEQ multiplex PCR, the TCRdb table keeps only in-frame clones and is missing some. The profile covers roughly 110,000 clones, with 80% to 95% appearing a single time and roughly 5.6% taken by the ten largest. The clonotype comes from an adult who received the AZD1222 COVID-19 vaccine. This chain connects TRBV6-5 to TRBJ1-2; 9 bases are shared with TRBD1. The sequences come from peripheral blood, collected 28 days after the second AZD1222 dose. CDR3 in DNA: TGTGCCAGCAGCCACTCCCGGGACAGGGATGGCTACACCTTC. It is translated as CASSHSRDRDGYTF.